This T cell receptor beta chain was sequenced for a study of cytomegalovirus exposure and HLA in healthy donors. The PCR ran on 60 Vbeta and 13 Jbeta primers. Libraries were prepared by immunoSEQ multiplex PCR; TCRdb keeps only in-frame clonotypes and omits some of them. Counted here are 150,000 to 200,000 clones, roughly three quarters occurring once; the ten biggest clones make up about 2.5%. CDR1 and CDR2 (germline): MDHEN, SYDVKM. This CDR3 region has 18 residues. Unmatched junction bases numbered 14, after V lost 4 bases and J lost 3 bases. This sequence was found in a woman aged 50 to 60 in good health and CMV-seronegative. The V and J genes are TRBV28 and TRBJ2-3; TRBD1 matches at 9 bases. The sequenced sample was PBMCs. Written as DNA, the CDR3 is TGTGCCAGCAGTTCACCTCAAACAGGGGGCAGTGGGACAGATACGCAGTATTTT. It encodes CASSSPQTGGSGTDTQYF.